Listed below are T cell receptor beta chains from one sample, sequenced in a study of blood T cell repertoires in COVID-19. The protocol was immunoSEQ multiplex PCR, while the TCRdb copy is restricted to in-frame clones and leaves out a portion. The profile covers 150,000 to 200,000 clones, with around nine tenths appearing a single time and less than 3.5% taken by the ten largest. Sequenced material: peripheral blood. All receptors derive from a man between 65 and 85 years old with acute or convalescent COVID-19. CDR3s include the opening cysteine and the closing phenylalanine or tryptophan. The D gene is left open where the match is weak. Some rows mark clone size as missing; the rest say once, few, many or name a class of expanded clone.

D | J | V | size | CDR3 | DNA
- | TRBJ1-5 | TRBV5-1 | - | CASSSDPSGQPQHF | TGCGCCAGCAGCTCGGATCCCTCGGGGCAGCCCCAGCATTTT
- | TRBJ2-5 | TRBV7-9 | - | CASSSVFGSRVPGEETQYF | TGTGCCAGCAGCTCCGTTTTCGGTAGCAGGGTTCCGGGGGAAGAGACCCAGTACTTC
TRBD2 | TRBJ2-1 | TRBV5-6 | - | CASSLAGSGTSGLGEFF | TGTGCCAGCAGCCTAGCAGGGTCGGGCACTAGCGGGCTGGGGGAGTTCTTC
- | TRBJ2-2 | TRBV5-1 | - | CASSLGGRELFF | TGCGCCAGCAGCTTGGGGGGCCGGGAGCTGTTTTTT
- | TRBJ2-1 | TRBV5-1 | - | CASSLRLRAAYEQFF | TGCGCCAGCAGCTTGCGATTGCGGGCAGCGTACGAGCAGTTCTTC
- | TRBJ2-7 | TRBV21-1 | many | CASSKKSHREGSYEQYF | TGTGCCAGCAGCAAAAAGAGCCACAGGGAAGGGTCCTACGAGCAGTACTTC
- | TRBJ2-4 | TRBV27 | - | CASSPLAKNIQYF | TGTGCCAGCAGTCCCCTAGCCAAAAACATTCAGTACTTC
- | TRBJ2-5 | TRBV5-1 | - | CASSSRGWDQETQYF | TGCGCCAGCAGCTCCCGGGGGTGGGATCAAGAGACCCAGTACTTC
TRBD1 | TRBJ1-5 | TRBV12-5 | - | CASVGRQGRSSNQPQHF | TGTGCTAGTGTAGGTCGACAGGGACGTTCGAGCAATCAGCCCCAGCATTTT
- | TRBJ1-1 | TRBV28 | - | CASSLWEIQGNTEAFF | TGTGCCAGCAGTTTATGGGAAATACAGGGAAACACTGAAGCTTTCTTT
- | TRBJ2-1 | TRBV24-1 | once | CATSDLPGLLGDEQFF | TGTGCCACCAGTGATTTGCCTGGACTCCTCGGGGATGAGCAGTTCTTC
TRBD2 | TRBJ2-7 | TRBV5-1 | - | CASSLGLAGNYEQYF | TGCGCCAGCAGCTTGGGGCTAGCGGGAAACTACGAGCAGTACTTC
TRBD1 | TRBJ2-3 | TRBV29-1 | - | CSRSGQPGTDTQYF | TGCAGCCGCTCGGGACAGCCTGGCACAGATACGCAGTATTTT
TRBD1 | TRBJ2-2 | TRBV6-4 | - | CASSSTGGSHGELFF | TGTGCCAGCAGCTCGACAGGGGGCAGCCACGGGGAGCTGTTTTTT
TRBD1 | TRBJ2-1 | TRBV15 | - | CATSTRQGNEQFF | TGTGCCACCAGCACCCGACAGGGGAATGAGCAGTTCTTC
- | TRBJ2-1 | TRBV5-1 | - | CASSLMAGADGEQFF | TGCGCCAGCAGCTTGATGGCGGGGGCTGATGGTGAGCAGTTCTTC
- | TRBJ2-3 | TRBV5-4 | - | CASSLGGSGTDTQYF | TGTGCCAGCAGCTTGGGGGGCAGCGGGACAGATACGCAGTATTTT
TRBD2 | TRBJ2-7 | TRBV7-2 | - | CASSISGFGGYEQYF | TGTGCCAGCAGCATTAGCGGGTTTGGAGGGTACGAGCAGTACTTC
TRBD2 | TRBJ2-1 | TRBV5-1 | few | CASRRLAGDNEQFF | TGCGCCAGCAGAAGACTAGCGGGAGACAATGAGCAGTTCTTC
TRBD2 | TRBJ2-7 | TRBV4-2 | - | CASSPAGGIAGGYDYEQYF | TGTGCCAGCAGCCCGGCCGGGGGGATAGCGGGAGGTTACGATTACGAGCAGTACTTC
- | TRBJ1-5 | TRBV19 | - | CASSIDGQPQHF | TGTGCCAGTAGTATAGACGGACAGCCGCAGCATTTT
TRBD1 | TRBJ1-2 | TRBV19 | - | CASSMRQGQGYTF | TGTGCCAGTAGTATGCGACAGGGGCAAGGCTACACCTTC
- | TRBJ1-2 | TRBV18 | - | CASSPGGNGYTF | TGTGCCAGCTCACCCGGGGGAAATGGCTACACCTTC
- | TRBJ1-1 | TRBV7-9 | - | CASSQDSGKAFF | TGTGCCAGCAGTCAGGACAGTGGGAAAGCTTTCTTT
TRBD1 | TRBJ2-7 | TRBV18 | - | CASSPSSGTGAEQYF | TGTGCCAGCTCACCTTCCTCCGGGACAGGTGCCGAGCAGTACTTC
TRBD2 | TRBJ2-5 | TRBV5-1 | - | CASSGGLAGGGETQYF | TGCGCCAGCAGCGGGGGACTAGCGGGAGGGGGCGAGACCCAGTACTTC
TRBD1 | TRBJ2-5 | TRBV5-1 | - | CASSLQGVKETQYF | TGCGCCAGCAGCTTACAGGGGGTGAAGGAGACCCAGTACTTC
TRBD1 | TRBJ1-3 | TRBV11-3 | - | CASSLTGGDGSTIYF | TGTGCCAGCAGCTTGACAGGGGGGGACGGAAGCACCATATATTTT
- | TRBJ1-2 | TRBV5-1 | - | CASSPGQRTYGYTF | TGCGCCAGCAGCCCCGGACAGCGGACGTATGGCTACACCTTC
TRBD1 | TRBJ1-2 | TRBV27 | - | CASSYRGQFDGYTF | TGTGCCAGCAGTTACAGGGGGCAATTCGATGGCTACACCTTC
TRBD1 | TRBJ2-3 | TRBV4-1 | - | CASSQVRQGATDTQYF | TGCGCCAGCAGCCAAGTCCGACAGGGCGCCACAGATACGCAGTATTTT
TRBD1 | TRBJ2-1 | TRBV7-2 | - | CASRTTGTDYNEQFF | TGTGCCAGCAGAACTACCGGGACAGACTACAATGAGCAGTTCTTC
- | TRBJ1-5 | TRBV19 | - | CASEGRYGNQPQHF | TGTGCCAGTGAGGGCCGATACGGCAATCAGCCCCAGCATTTT
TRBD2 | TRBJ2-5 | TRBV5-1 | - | CASSLVASGIGETQYF | TGCGCCAGCAGCTTGGTGGCTAGCGGGATCGGTGAGACCCAGTACTTC
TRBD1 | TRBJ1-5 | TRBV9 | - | CASSVDRGQPQHF | TGTGCCAGCAGCGTCGACAGGGGTCAGCCCCAGCATTTT
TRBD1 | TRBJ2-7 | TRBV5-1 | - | CASSARGSSYEQYF | TGCGCCAGCAGCGCCAGGGGGAGCTCCTACGAGCAGTACTTC
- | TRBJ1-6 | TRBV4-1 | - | CASSDGGSDNSPLHF | TGCGCCAGCAGCGATGGGGGCTCGGATAATTCACCCCTCCACTTT
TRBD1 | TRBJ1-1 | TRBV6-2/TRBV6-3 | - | CASSLQQGANTEAFF | TGTGCCAGCAGTCTACAACAGGGGGCGAACACTGAAGCTTTCTTT
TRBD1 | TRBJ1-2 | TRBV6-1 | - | CASSDGRQGVDGYTF | TGTGCCAGCAGTGATGGAAGACAGGGGGTCGATGGCTACACCTTC
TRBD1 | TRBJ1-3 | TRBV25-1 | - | CATQGPFSGNTIYF | TGTGCCACACAGGGGCCGTTCTCTGGAAACACCATATATTTT
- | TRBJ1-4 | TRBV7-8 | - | CASSPRGGTNEKLFF | TGTGCCAGCAGCCCCCGGGGAGGAACTAATGAAAAACTGTTTTTT
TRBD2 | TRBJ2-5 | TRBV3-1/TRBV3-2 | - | CASSQVLAGAQETQYF | TGTGCCAGCAGCCAAGTACTAGCGGGGGCCCAAGAGACCCAGTACTTC
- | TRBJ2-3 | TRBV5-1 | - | CASSLGQLGTDTQYF | TGCGCCAGCAGCTTGGGGCAGCTAGGCACAGATACGCAGTATTTT
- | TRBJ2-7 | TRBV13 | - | CASSRALAPYEQYF | TGTGCCAGCAGCCGTGCATTAGCGCCCTACGAGCAGTACTTC
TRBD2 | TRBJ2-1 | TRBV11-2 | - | CASSFSLAANEQFF | TGTGCCAGCAGCTTCTCACTAGCGGCCAATGAGCAGTTCTTC
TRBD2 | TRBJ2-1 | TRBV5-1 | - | CASSSDPTSGYNEQFF | TGCGCCAGCAGCTCCGACCCGACTAGCGGTTACAATGAGCAGTTCTTC
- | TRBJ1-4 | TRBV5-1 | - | CASSLQGAENEKLFF | TGCGCCAGCAGCTTGCAAGGGGCGGAAAATGAAAAACTGTTTTTT
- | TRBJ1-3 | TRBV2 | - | CASSEWSSGNTIYF | TGTGCCAGCAGTGAGTGGAGCTCTGGAAACACCATATATTTT
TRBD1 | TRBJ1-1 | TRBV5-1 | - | CASSPYTQGVSAEAFF | TGCGCCAGCAGCCCGTATACTCAGGGGGTCTCCGCTGAAGCTTTCTTT
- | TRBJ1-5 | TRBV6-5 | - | CASSYRSSNQPQHF | TGTGCCAGCAGTTATCGGTCTAGCAATCAGCCCCAGCATTTT
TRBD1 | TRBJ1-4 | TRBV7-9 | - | CASSLMTGGPEKLFF | TGTGCCAGCAGCTTGATGACAGGGGGCCCTGAAAAACTGTTTTTT
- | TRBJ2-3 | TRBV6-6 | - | CASSYSASGERNTQYF | TGTGCCAGCAGTTACTCCGCGAGCGGTGAGAGGAATACGCAGTATTTT
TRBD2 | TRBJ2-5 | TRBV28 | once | CASRNFNGGASETQYF | TGTGCCAGCAGGAACTTTAACGGGGGGGCGTCAGAGACCCAGTACTTC
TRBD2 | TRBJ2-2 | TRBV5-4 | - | CASSLEGGSGELFF | TGTGCCAGCAGCTTGGAGGGAGGGTCCGGGGAGCTGTTTTTT
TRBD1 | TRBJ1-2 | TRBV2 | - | CASGFTGGYGYTF | TGTGCCAGTGGTTTTACAGGGGGATATGGCTACACCTTC
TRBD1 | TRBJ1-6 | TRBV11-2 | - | CATQGVWNSPLHF | TGTGCCACTCAGGGGGTTTGGAATTCACCCCTCCACTTT
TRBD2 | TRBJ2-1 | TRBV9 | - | CASSETTSGYNEQFF | TGTGCCAGCAGCGAGACGACTAGCGGGTACAATGAGCAGTTCTTC